The 27 T cell receptor beta chains presented below share a single source sample, sequenced in a study of blood T cell repertoires in COVID-19. Assay: immunoSEQ multiplex PCR; the TCRdb copy retains only in-frame clones and omits some. The sample records about 170,000 clones, roughly 80% being singletons. The sample comprised peripheral blood. The receptor set was obtained from a man between 65 and 85 years old with acute or convalescent COVID-19.

The chain uses TRBV23-1 and TRBJ2-2, with TRBD1 as a possible D gene (5 bases). TRBV23-1 is reported as an ORF; its role is uncertain. Trimming removed 3 bases from V and 6 bases from J, with 17 bases in between. This CDR3 spans 16 amino acids. The CDR3 region is CASSHTPTALPGELFF. CDR3 nucleotide sequence: TGCGCCAGCAGTCACACCCCGACAGCACTCCCCGGGGAGCTGTTTTTT.

The chain uses TRBV4-2 and TRBJ1-2; perhaps TRBD1 as D (5 bases). V lost 8 bases and J 4 bases, leaving 11 bases between the germline ends. CDR3 length: 12 amino acids. Germline CDR1 and CDR2: LGHNA and YNFKEQ. The chain's CDR3 is CASVGGTYGYTF. The DNA for the CDR3 is TGTGCCAGCGTCGGAGGGACCTATGGCTACACCTTC.

The chain joins TRBV5-5 to TRBJ2-5, with a tentative D call TRBD1 (6 bases). There are 13 residues in the CDR3. The ends were cut back, 4 bases at V and 2 bases at J, with 9 bases in the middle. Per germline, CDR1 SGHKS and CDR2 YYEKEE (reference sequence). The CDR3, as DNA: TGTGCCAGCAGCCACGGACAGCAAGAGACCCAGTACTTC. The encoded protein is CASSHGQQETQYF.

This clone came up once. The CDR3, as DNA: TGCGCCAGCAGCTTGGGCGGGACTGGTGGCAATCAGCCCCAGCATTTT. This gives the protein CASSLGGTGGNQPQHF. The chain recombines TRBV5-1 with TRBJ1-5; a possible D gene is TRBD1 (5 bases). The CDR3 spans 16 residues. The V and J ends lost 0 bases and 2 bases respectively, with 12 bases between them. From germline, CDR1 is SGHRS and CDR2 YFSETQ.

The chain couples TRBV10-1 to TRBJ1-5; D gene ambiguous. The CDR3 has 15 residues. Per germline, CDR1 WNHNN and CDR2 SYGVQD (reference sequence). With 3 bases removed from V and 7 bases from J, the gap between germline ends came to 16 bases. The CDR3 DNA is TGCGCCAGCAGTGACTCTGGGAGGGCTCGGCAGCCCCAGCATTTT. Translated: CASSDSGRARQPQHF.

This rearrangement joins TRBV28 to TRBJ1-2; D possibly corresponds to TRBD1 (6 bases). The CDR3 has 14 amino acids. Trimming shortened V by 5 bases and J by 6 bases, and 16 bases separated the two germline ends. Germline loops: CDR1 MDHEN, CDR2 SYDVKM. This chain's CDR3 is CASSPPLDRNGYTF. CDR3 DNA sequence: TGTGCCAGCAGTCCACCATTGGACAGAAATGGCTACACCTTC.

This sequence joins TRBV19 and TRBJ2-7; tentatively, D is TRBD2 (6 bases). V gave up 4 bases and J gave up 1 base, with 11 bases separating them. Germline values: CDR1 LNHDA, CDR2 SQIVND (reference sequence). CDR3 size: 14 residues. CDR3 loop: CASSKGLPSYEQYF. The DNA of the CDR3 is TGTGCCAGTAGTAAGGGACTTCCTTCCTACGAGCAGTACTTC.

This chain uses TRBV29-1 with TRBJ1-2; D not certain. Germline V CDR1 and CDR2: SQVTM, ANQGSEA. The CDR3 is 12 residues long. The germline V and J ends were trimmed by 1 base and 2 bases, with 5 bases remaining between them. The CDR3 region is CSVEAVNYGYTF. The CDR3 DNA is TGCAGCGTTGAAGCCGTCAACTATGGCTACACCTTC.

The chain couples TRBV9 to TRBJ2-7, with TRBD2 identical over 8 bases. V was clipped by 0 bases and J by 0 bases; unmatched bases: 8. This CDR3 contains 17 residues. Germline loops: CDR1 SGDLS, CDR2 YYNGEE. The CDR3 region is CASSVASGGASSYEQYF. In DNA form, the CDR3 reads TGTGCCAGCAGCGTAGCCTCGGGGGGGGCCTCCTCCTACGAGCAGTACTTC.

The chain uses TRBV5-1 and TRBJ2-5; unclear D gene. Trimming stripped 2 bases from V and 3 bases from J, with 8 bases between. Germline V gene sequence: CDR1 SGHRS, CDR2 YFSETQ. The CDR3 has 13 residues. The CDR3 loop is CASSFSFEETQYF. The CDR3 region has the DNA TGCGCCAGCAGCTTTTCCTTCGAAGAGACCCAGTACTTC.

The genes are TRBV6-5 and TRBJ1-2, with a possible D match to TRBD1 (6 bases). Germline CDR1 and CDR2: MNHEY and SVGAGI. V was cut by 6 bases and J by 4 bases, with 18 bases left in between. CDR3 length: 15 amino acids. For the CDR3, the DNA is TGTGCCAGCAGACCCCACAGGGATAGTGTCTATGGCTACACCTTC. This encodes CASRPHRDSVYGYTF.

The V gene is TRBV28, the J gene TRBJ1-5; TRBD1 matches 7 bases. There are 16 residues in the CDR3. V trimming: 10 bases; J trimming: 0 bases; junction bases outside the gene matches: 12. Germline CDR1 and CDR2: MDHEN and SYDVKM. Here the CDR3 reads CATTGTESYSNQPQHF. Written as DNA, the CDR3 is TGTGCCACCACCGGGACAGAATCGTATAGCAATCAGCCCCAGCATTTT. Complete variable domain (other parts from reference TRBV28 and TRBJ1-5): DVKVTQSSRYLVKRTGEKVFLECVQDMDHENMFWYRQDPGLGLRLIYFSYDVKMKEKGDIPEGYSVSREKKERFSLILESASTNQTSMYLCATTGTESYSNQPQHFGDGTRLSIL.

The genes are TRBV7-9 and TRBJ2-1; 9 positions match TRBD1. The CDR3 has 16 residues. With 6 bases clipped from V and 9 bases from J, the junction kept 15 bases outside the gene matches. Germline-derived CDR1 and CDR2 are SEHNR and FQNEAQ (reference sequence). CDR3 in DNA: TGTGCCAGCAGTTTAAGACGGGACAGGGTAGGAGGTGAGCAGTTCTTC. Translation: CASSLRRDRVGGEQFF. Based on the CDR3 plus reference TRBV7-9 and TRBJ2-1, the full variable domain is DTGVSQNPRHKITKRGQNVTFRCDPISEHNRLYWYRQTLGQGPEFLTYFQNEAQLEKSRLLSDRFSAERPKGSFSTLEIQRTEQGDSAMYLCASSLRRDRVGGEQFFGPGTRLTVL.

The chain couples TRBV14 to TRBJ2-3; 7 nucleotides match TRBD1. Germline lookup yields CDR1 SGHDN and CDR2 FVKESK. This CDR3 region has 16 residues. Trimming at V came to 0 bases and at J to 6 bases, leaving 9 bases not matched to a gene. CDR3 amino acids: CASSQDLQGRADTQYF. The CDR3 DNA reads as TGTGCCAGCAGCCAAGACCTACAGGGGCGTGCGGATACGCAGTATTTT.

The chain has TRBV7-2 and TRBJ2-2; no definite D call. This CDR3 spans 11 amino acids. V was clipped by 8 bases and J by 9 bases, with 10 bases between them. Germline lookup yields CDR1 SGHTA and CDR2 FQGNSA. The CDR3 DNA reads as TGTGCCAGCGCCCTATCCCGGGAGCTGTTTTTT. The encoded protein is CASALSRELFF.

This rearrangement joins TRBV12-3 or TRBV12-4 to TRBJ1-5; D remains ambiguous. V lost 11 bases and J lost 2, with 13 bases in between. There are 13 residues in the CDR3. This chain's CDR3 is CAAAGNGNQPQHF. CDR3 nucleotide sequence: TGTGCCGCGGCGGGGAATGGCAATCAGCCCCAGCATTTT.

The rearrangement links TRBV6-5 to TRBJ1-2; 7 bases map to TRBD1. The CDR3 contains 16 residues. The V segment lost 0 bases and the J segment 5 bases; nucleotides outside the gene matches: 9. CDR1 and CDR2 from the germline V gene are MNHEY and SVGAGI. Here the CDR3 reads CASSYSPTGPGYGYTF. The CDR3 nucleotides are TGTGCCAGCAGTTACTCACCGACAGGGCCGGGATATGGCTACACCTTC.

The chain links TRBV24-1 to TRBJ2-5; perhaps TRBD1 as D (6 bases). Trimming shortened V by 3 bases and J by 2 bases, and 12 bases separated the two germline ends. This CDR3 spans 15 amino acids. Germline loops: CDR1 KGHDR, CDR2 SFDVKD. The CDR3 is CATSDPSGVQETQYF. CDR3 sequence (DNA): TGTGCCACCAGTGATCCTTCAGGGGTTCAAGAGACCCAGTACTTC.

The DNA of the CDR3 is TGTGCCACCAGTGGGGCCCGTGGGCGCGATACGCAGTATTTT. It yields the protein CATSGARGRDTQYF. This chain connects TRBV24-1 to TRBJ2-3; D gene unclear. V lost 5 bases, J lost 6 bases, and 14 bases lay in between. Looked up from germline, CDR1 is KGHDR and CDR2 is SFDVKD. This CDR3 has 14 residues.

This chain joins TRBV6-5 and TRBJ1-2; D is possibly TRBD1 (6 bases). This CDR3 region has 15 residues. V gave up 6 bases and J gave up 6 bases, with 20 bases separating them. The V gene's germline CDR1 is MNHEY and CDR2 SVGAGI. For the CDR3, the DNA is TGTGCCAGCAGGCTAATGGTGGGGGGGCAAGATGGCTACACCTTC. It specifies CASRLMVGGQDGYTF.

V is TRBV19 and J is TRBJ1-5; no firm D call. There are 13 residues in the CDR3. Germline CDR1 LNHDA, CDR2 SQIVND (reference sequence). With 1 base removed from V and 6 bases from J, the gap between germline ends came to 7 bases. CDR3 amino acids: CASSIALSQPQHF. CDR3 nucleotide sequence: TGTGCCAGTAGTATAGCCCTCAGTCAGCCCCAGCATTTT.

This clone was seen a handful of times. V is TRBV6-5 and J is TRBJ2-2; 9 bases match TRBD2. Per germline, CDR1 MNHEY and CDR2 SVGAGI. Unmatched junction bases numbered 5, after V lost 3 bases and J lost 3 bases. The CDR3 loop spans 16 amino acids. The CDR3 is CASSYGASGDTGELFF. Written as DNA, the CDR3 is TGTGCCAGCAGTTATGGAGCTAGCGGGGACACCGGGGAGCTGTTTTTT.

The chain recombines TRBV7-8 with TRBJ1-4; the D gene is possibly TRBD1 (5 bases). Germline V gives CDR1 SGHVS, CDR2 FQNEAQ. The CDR3 extends over 17 amino acids. The V end was cut by 2 bases, the J end by 8 bases, with 21 bases between. The CDR3 sequence is CASSLYGHGSRREKLFF. The CDR3 DNA sequence: TGTGCCAGCAGCTTATATGGACACGGATCCAGACGAGAAAAACTGTTTTTT.

As to this clone: In the same sample, other DNA sequences code for this CDR3. V is TRBV30 and J is TRBJ2-7; D ambiguous. V lost 0 bases, J lost 0 bases, and 12 bases lay in between. The CDR3 has 15 residues. Germline V gene data show CDR1 as GTSNPN and CDR2 as SVGIG (reference sequence). The CDR3 DNA sequence: TGTGCCTGGAGTGTACGTCAGGCGCTCTCCTACGAGCAGTACTTC. Translated: CAWSVRQALSYEQYF.

This chain links TRBV6-6 with TRBJ2-5; 7 bases are shared with TRBD2. With 5 bases clipped from V and 6 bases from J, the junction kept 9 bases outside the gene matches. Looked up from germline, CDR1 is MNHNY and CDR2 is SVGAGI (reference sequence). This CDR3 region has 14 residues. CDR3 in DNA: TGTGCCAGCAGTCCGAGCGGGGTGACAAAGACCCAGTACTTC. Protein sequence: CASSPSGVTKTQYF.

The CDR3 DNA sequence: TGTGCCAGTAGTAACAGGGGGGGTTCCCTCGGGGAGCAGTACTTC. Amino acids: CASSNRGGSLGEQYF. The V call is TRBV19, the J call TRBJ2-7, with D tentatively TRBD1 (8 bases). V was shortened by 4 bases and J by 7 bases, with 20 bases between the two germline ends. This CDR3 region has 15 residues. Germline lookup yields CDR1 LNHDA and CDR2 SQIVND (reference sequence). The full variable domain, with the rest looked up from reference TRBV19 and TRBJ2-7, is DGGITQSPKYLFRKEGQNVTLSCEQNLNHDAMYWYRQDPGQGLRLIYYSQIVNDFQKGDIAEGYSVSREKKESFPLTVTSAQKNPTAFYLCASSNRGGSLGEQYFGPGTRLTVT.

This sequence joins TRBV21-1 and TRBJ1-5. TRBV21-1 is annotated as a pseudogene. The CDR3 has 16 amino acids. CDR3 protein: CASSKGGNLLTQPQHF. CDR3 in DNA: TGTGCCAGCAGCAAAGGAGGGAACTTACTTACTCAGCCCCAGCATTTT.